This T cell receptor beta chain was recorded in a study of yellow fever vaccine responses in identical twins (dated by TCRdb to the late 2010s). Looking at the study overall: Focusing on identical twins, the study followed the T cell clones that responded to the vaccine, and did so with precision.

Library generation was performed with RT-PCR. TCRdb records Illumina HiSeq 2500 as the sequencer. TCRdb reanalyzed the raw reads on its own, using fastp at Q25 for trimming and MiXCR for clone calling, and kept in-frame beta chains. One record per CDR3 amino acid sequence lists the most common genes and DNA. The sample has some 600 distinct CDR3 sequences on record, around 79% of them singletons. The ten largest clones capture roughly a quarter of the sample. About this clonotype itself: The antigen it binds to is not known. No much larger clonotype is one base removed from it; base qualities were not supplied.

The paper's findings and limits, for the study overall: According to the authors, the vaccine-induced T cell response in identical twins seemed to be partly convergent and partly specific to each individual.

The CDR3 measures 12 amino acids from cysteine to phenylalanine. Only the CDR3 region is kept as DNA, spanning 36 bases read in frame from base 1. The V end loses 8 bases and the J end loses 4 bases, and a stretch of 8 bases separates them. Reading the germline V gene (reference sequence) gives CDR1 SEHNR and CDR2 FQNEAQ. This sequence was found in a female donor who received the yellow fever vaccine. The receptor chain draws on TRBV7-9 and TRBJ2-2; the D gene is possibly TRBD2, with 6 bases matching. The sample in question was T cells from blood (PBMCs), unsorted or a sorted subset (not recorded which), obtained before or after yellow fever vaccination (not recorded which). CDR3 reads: CASGAGTGELFF. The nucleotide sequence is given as TGTGCCAGCGGAGCGGGCACCGGGGAGCTGTTTTTT.